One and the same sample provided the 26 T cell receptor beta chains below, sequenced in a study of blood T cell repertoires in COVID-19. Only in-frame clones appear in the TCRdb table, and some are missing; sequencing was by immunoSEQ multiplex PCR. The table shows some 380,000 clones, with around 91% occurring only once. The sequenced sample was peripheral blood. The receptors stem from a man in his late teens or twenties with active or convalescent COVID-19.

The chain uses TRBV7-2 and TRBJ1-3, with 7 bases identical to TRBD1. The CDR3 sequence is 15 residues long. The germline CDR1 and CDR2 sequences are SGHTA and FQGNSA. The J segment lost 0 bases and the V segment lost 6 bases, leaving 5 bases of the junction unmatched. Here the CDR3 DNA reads TGTGCCAGCAGAAATGGACAGGTCTCTGGAAACACCATATATTTT. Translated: CASRNGQVSGNTIYF.

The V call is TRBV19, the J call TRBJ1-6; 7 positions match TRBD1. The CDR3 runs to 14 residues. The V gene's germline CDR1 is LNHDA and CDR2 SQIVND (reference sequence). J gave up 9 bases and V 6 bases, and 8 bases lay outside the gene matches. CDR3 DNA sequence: TGTGCCAGTAGGGTGACAGGGCTGGCTTCACCCCTCCACTTT. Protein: CASRVTGLASPLHF.

The CDR3, as DNA: TGTGCTAGTGGTTTGGACCCCTGGCCCGAGCAGTACTTC. This sequence encodes CASGLDPWPEQYF. J is TRBJ2-7 and V is TRBV12-5; D gene ambiguous. Germline V gene lookup returns CDR1 LGHNT and CDR2 FRNRAP. The CDR3 runs to 13 residues. The V end was cut by 1 base, the J end by 6 bases, with 10 bases between. Using reference TRBV12-5 and TRBJ2-7 for the parts outside the CDR3, the full variable domain is DARVTQTPRHKVTEMGQEVTMRCQPILGHNTVFWYRQTMMQGLELLAYFRNRAPLDDSGMPKDRFSAEMPDATLATLKIQPSEPRDSAVYFCASGLDPWPEQYFGPGTRLTVT.

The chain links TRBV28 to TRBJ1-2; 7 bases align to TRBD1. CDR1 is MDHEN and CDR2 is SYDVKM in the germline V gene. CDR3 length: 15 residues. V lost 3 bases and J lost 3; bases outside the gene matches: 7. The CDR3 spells CASSFDRELHYGYTF. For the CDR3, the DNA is TGTGCCAGCAGTTTTGACAGGGAGCTTCACTATGGCTACACCTTC.

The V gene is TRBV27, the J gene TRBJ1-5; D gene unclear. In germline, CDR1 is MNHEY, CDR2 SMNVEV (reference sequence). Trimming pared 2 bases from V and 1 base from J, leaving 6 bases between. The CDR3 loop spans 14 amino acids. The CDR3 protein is CASSLVMSNQPQHF. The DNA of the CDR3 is TGTGCCAGCAGTTTAGTTATGAGCAATCAGCCCCAGCATTTT.

This CDR3 is CASSKPGLAGVYEQFF. The CDR3 DNA sequence: TGTGCCAGCTCAAAACCGGGACTAGCGGGAGTTTATGAGCAGTTCTTC. The genes are TRBV18 and TRBJ2-1; TRBD2 aligns across 14 bases. After removal of 5 bases from V and 8 bases from J, the junction contained 8 bases not matched to a gene. The CDR3 totals 16 residues. Germline lookup yields CDR1 KGHSH and CDR2 LQKENI.

The CDR3 DNA is TGTGCCAGCAGCTTCCGGGACAGAATCTACAATGAGCAGTTCTTC. Translating it yields CASSFRDRIYNEQFF. The gene calls are TRBV6-5 and TRBJ2-1; TRBD1 aligns across 7 bases. The CDR3 is made up of 15 amino acids. The germline CDR1 and CDR2 sequences are MNHEY and SVGAGI. V lost 6 bases, J lost 3 bases, and 8 bases stayed unmatched.

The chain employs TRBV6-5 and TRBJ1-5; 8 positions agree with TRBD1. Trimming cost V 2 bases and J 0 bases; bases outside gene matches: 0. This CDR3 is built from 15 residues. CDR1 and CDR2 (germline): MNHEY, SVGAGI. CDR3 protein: CASSYGQGSNQPQHF. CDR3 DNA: TGTGCCAGCAGTTACGGACAGGGTAGCAATCAGCCCCAGCATTTT.

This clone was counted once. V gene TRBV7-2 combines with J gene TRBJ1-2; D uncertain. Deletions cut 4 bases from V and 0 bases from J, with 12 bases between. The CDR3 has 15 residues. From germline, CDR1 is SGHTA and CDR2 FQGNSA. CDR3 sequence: CASSSTSLANYGYTF. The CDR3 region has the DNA TGTGCCAGCAGCTCTACTTCGCTAGCTAACTATGGCTACACCTTC.

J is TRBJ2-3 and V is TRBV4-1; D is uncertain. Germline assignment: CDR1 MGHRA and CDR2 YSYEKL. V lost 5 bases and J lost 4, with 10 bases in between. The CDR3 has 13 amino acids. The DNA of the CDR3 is TGCGCCAGCAGCTTGTTCTCCTCAGATACGCAGTATTTT. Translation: CASSLFSSDTQYF.

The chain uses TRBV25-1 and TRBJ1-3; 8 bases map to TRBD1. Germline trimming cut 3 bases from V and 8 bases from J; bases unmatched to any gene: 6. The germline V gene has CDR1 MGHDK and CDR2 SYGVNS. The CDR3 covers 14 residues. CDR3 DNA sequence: TGTGCCAGCAGTGACCCAGGACAGGGAGACACCATATATTTT. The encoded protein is CASSDPGQGDTIYF.

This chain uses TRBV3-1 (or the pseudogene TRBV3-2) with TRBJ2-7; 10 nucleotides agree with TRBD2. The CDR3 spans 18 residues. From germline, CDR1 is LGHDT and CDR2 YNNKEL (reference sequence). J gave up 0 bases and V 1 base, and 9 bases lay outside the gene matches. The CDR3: CASSQGLAGAKSSYEQYF. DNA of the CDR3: TGTGCCAGCAGCCAAGGTCTAGCGGGGGCCAAAAGCTCCTACGAGCAGTACTTC.

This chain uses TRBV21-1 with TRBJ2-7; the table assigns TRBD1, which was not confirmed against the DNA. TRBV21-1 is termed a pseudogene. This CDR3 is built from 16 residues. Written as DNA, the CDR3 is TGTGCCAGCAGCAAATGTGTCGGGACAGGGCTACACGAGCAGTACTTC. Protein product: CASSKCVGTGLHEQYF.

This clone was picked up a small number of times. The CDR3 DNA sequence: TGTGCCAGCAGCTTAGCCTACGACATGCCCTCTGGGGGCTACACCTTC. Translation: CASSLAYDMPSGGYTF. V is TRBV7-9 and J is TRBJ1-2; D call uncertain. The CDR3 is 16 amino acids. Germline assignment: CDR1 SEHNR and CDR2 FQNEAQ (reference sequence). V lost 0 bases, J lost 8 bases, and 19 bases lay in between. The full variable domain, rest sourced from reference TRBV7-9 and TRBJ1-2, is DTGVSQNPRHKITKRGQNVTFRCDPISEHNRLYWYRQTLGQGPEFLTYFQNEAQLEKSRLLSDRFSAERPKGSFSTLEIQRTEQGDSAMYLCASSLAYDMPSGGYTFGSGTRLTVV.

CDR3 amino acids: CASSPRTGENTEAFF. CDR3 DNA: TGTGCCAGCTCACCAAGGACAGGGGAAAACACTGAAGCTTTCTTT. The J gene is TRBJ1-1, the V gene TRBV18; 9 nucleotides match TRBD1. Germline V lookup: CDR1 KGHSH, CDR2 LQKENI. There are 15 residues in the CDR3. With V trimmed by 2 bases and J by 2 bases, 3 bases remained unmatched.

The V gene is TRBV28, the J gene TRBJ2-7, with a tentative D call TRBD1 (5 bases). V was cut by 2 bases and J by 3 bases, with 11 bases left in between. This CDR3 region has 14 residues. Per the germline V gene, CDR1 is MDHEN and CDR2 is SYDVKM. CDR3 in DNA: TGTGCCAGCAGTTTACAGGGCTTCGTCTACGAGCAGTACTTC. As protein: CASSLQGFVYEQYF.

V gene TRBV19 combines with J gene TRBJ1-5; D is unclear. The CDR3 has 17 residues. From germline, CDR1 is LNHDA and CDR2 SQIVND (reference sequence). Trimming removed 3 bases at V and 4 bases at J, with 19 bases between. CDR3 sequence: CASSIGGTADWNQPQHF. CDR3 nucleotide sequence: TGTGCCAGTAGTATTGGAGGCACCGCGGATTGGAATCAGCCCCAGCATTTT.

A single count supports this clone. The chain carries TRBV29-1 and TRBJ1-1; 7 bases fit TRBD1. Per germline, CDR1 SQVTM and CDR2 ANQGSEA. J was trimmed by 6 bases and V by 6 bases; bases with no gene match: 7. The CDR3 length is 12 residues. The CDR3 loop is CSVQGQDPEAFF. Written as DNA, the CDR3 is TGCAGCGTCCAAGGACAGGATCCTGAAGCTTTCTTT.

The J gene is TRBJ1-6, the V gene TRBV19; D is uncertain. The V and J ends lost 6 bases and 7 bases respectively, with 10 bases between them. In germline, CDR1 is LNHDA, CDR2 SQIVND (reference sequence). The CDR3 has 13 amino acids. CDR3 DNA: TGTGCCAGTAGCGACAAGCCCAATTCACCCCTCCACTTT. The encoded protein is CASSDKPNSPLHF.

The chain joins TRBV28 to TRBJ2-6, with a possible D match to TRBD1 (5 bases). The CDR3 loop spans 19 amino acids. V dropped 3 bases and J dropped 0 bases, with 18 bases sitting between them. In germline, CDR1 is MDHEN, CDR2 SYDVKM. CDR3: CASSFPPGPSSSGANVLTF. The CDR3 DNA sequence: TGTGCCAGCAGTTTTCCGCCAGGGCCGTCTAGCTCTGGGGCCAACGTCCTGACTTTC. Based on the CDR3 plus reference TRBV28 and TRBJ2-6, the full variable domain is DVKVTQSSRYLVKRTGEKVFLECVQDMDHENMFWYRQDPGLGLRLIYFSYDVKMKEKGDIPEGYSVSREKKERFSLILESASTNQTSMYLCASSFPPGPSSSGANVLTFGAGSRLTVL.

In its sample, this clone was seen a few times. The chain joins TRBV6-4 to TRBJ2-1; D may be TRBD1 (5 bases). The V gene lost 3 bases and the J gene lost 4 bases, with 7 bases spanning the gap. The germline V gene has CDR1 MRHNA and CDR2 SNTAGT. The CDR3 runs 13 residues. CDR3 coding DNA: TGTGCCAGCAGTGATCAGGGTTACAATGAGCAGTTCTTC. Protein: CASSDQGYNEQFF.

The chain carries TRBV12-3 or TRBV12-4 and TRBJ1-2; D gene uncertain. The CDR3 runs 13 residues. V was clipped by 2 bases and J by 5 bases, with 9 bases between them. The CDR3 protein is CASSLRGIYGYTF. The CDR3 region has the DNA TGTGCCAGCAGTTTACGCGGCATTTATGGCTACACCTTC.

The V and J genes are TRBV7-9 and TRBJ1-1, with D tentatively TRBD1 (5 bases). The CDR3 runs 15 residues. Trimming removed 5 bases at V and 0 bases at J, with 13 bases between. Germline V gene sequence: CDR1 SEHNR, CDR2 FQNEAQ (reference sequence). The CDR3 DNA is TGTGCCAGCAGCCGCGGTCGGGGGGTGAACACTGAAGCTTTCTTT. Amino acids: CASSRGRGVNTEAFF.

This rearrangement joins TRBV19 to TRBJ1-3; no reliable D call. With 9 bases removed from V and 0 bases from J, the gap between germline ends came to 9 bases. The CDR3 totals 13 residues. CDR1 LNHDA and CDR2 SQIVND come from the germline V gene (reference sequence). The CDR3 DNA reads TGTGCCAGCAGACACCTCTCTGGAAACACCATATATTTT. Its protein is CASRHLSGNTIYF. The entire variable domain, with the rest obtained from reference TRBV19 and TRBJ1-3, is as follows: DGGITQSPKYLFRKEGQNVTLSCEQNLNHDAMYWYRQDPGQGLRLIYYSQIVNDFQKGDIAEGYSVSREKKESFPLTVTSAQKNPTAFYLCASRHLSGNTIYFGEGSWLTVV.

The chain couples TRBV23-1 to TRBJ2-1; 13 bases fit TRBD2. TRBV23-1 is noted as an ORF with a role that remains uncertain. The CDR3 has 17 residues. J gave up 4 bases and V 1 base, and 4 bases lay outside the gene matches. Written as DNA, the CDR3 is TGCGCCAGCAGTCAATGGACTAGCGGGGGAAGATACAATGAGCAGTTCTTC. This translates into CASSQWTSGGRYNEQFF.

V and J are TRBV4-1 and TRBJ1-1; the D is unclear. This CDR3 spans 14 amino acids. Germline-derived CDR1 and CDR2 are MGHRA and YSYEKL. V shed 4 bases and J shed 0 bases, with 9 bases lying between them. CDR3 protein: CASSLGGMNTEAFF. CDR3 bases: TGCGCCAGCAGCCTCGGCGGTATGAACACTGAAGCTTTCTTT.